These T cell receptor beta chains were read from a single sample in a study of cytomegalovirus exposure and HLA in healthy donors. TCRdb keeps only in-frame clones here, not all; method: immunoSEQ multiplex PCR. The top ten clones hold 2.5% to 3% of a sample with 200,000 to 250,000 clones, approximately 85% of them seen once. The specimen sequenced was PBMCs. The receptors shown here come from a woman aged 40 to 50 in good health and CMV-seronegative. The CDR3 runs from the conserved cysteine through the conserved F or W. The D gene is left open where the match is weak. The size of a clone is reported for some rows only, either as once, few or many, or as a class for expanded clones.

D gene	V gene	J gene	clone size	CDR3 protein	CDR3 DNA
.	TRBV5-1	TRBJ2-5	.	CASSEQQETQYF	TGCGCCAGCAGCGAACAGCAAGAGACCCAGTACTTC
.	TRBV23-1	TRBJ2-3	.	CASSQYDLGGPTDTQYF	TGCGCCAGCAGTCAGTACGACTTGGGGGGGCCCACAGATACGCAGTATTTT
TRBD2	TRBV4-1	TRBJ2-1	.	CASSPPGGPYEQFF	TGCGCCAGCAGTCCCCCGGGAGGGCCTTATGAGCAGTTCTTC
TRBD1	TRBV19	TRBJ2-7	.	CASSTTGNPYEQYF	TGTGCCAGTTCCACGACAGGGAATCCCTACGAGCAGTACTTC
TRBD1	TRBV27	TRBJ2-3	once	CASSPLTGGSDTQYF	TGTGCCAGCAGTCCCCTCACAGGGGGATCAGATACGCAGTATTTT
.	TRBV4-1	TRBJ1-2	.	CASSPNPGEGYTF	TGCGCCAGCAGCCCCAACCCAGGGGAGGGCTACACCTTC
TRBD2	TRBV14	TRBJ2-7	.	CASSPPGLAAFGEQYF	TGTGCCAGCAGCCCTCCAGGACTAGCGGCCTTTGGCGAGCAGTACTTC
TRBD1	TRBV7-3	TRBJ2-2	.	CASSLRDRGNGGELFF	TGTGCCAGCAGCTTAAGGGACAGGGGTAATGGCGGGGAGCTGTTTTTT
TRBD1	TRBV7-9	TRBJ1-1	once	CASSPQLGQRMNTEAFF	TGTGCCAGCAGCCCCCAATTGGGACAGCGCATGAACACTGAAGCTTTCTTT
TRBD1	TRBV5-4	TRBJ2-7	.	CASSSTGDSYEQYF	TGTGCCAGCAGCTCAACAGGGGACTCCTACGAGCAGTACTTC
.	TRBV27	TRBJ2-4	.	CATSRGSKNIQYF	TGTGCCACCTCAAGGGGTAGCAAAAACATTCAGTACTTC
TRBD2	TRBV7-2	TRBJ2-3	.	CASSLGLAENTDTQYF	TGTGCCAGCAGCTTGGGACTAGCGGAAAACACAGATACGCAGTATTTT
.	TRBV29-1	TRBJ2-2	.	CSVEDRTTGELFF	TGCAGCGTTGAAGATAGGACAACCGGGGAGCTGTTTTTT
.	TRBV2	TRBJ2-7	few	CASREVYEQYF	TGTGCCAGCCGCGAGGTTTACGAGCAGTACTTC
.	TRBV4-2	TRBJ1-5	.	CASSQDLAGSNQPQHF	TGTGCCAGCAGCCAAGATCTAGCGGGTAGCAATCAGCCCCAGCATTTT
.	TRBV14	TRBJ1-1	.	CASSSQGYTEAFF	TGTGCCAGCAGTTCCCAGGGCTACACTGAAGCTTTCTTT
.	TRBV28	TRBJ2-7	.	CASSFNIKSYEQYF	TGTGCCAGCAGTTTTAATATTAAGAGCTACGAGCAGTACTTC
.	TRBV19	TRBJ2-7	.	CASSRLWEQYF	TGTGCCAGTAGCAGGCTTTGGGAGCAGTACTTC
.	TRBV28	TRBJ1-3	.	CASRGGDHSGNTIYF	TGTGCCAGCAGAGGGGGGGACCACTCTGGAAACACCATATATTTT
.	TRBV6-6	TRBJ1-2	.	CASSYFDSANYGYTF	TGTGCCAGCAGTTACTTCGACAGCGCTAACTATGGCTACACCTTC
.	TRBV7-9	TRBJ1-2	.	CASSLAKAGDGGYTF	TGTGCCAGCAGCTTAGCGAAAGCAGGGGATGGTGGCTACACCTTC
.	TRBV21-1	TRBJ2-2	.	CASSKDSGQANTGELFF	TGTGCCAGCAGCAAAGATTCGGGACAGGCGAACACCGGGGAGCTGTTTTTT
TRBD2	TRBV6-4	TRBJ2-1	.	CASSELRAGGPFINEQFF	TGTGCCAGCAGTGAGCTTCGGGCGGGAGGGCCCTTCATAAATGAGCAGTTCTTC
.	TRBV9	TRBJ2-7	.	CASSVASEGYEQYF	TGTGCCAGCAGCGTAGCGAGCGAGGGTTACGAGCAGTACTTC
.	TRBV2	TRBJ1-3	.	CASRTGVGGNTIYF	TGTGCCAGCAGGACCGGGGTAGGGGGAAACACCATATATTTT
.	TRBV18	TRBJ1-1	.	CASSPPVPQGMTEAFF	TGTGCCAGCTCACCACCCGTCCCCCAGGGTATGACTGAAGCTTTCTTT
.	TRBV28	TRBJ2-5	once	CASSFLGAIETQYF	TGTGCCAGCAGTTTTCTGGGGGCAATAGAGACCCAGTACTTC
.	TRBV20-1	TRBJ1-1	.	CSARRNTEAFF	TGCAGTGCTAGACGGAACACTGAAGCTTTCTTT
TRBD1	TRBV28	TRBJ1-2	.	CASTTVEGQGRGGYTF	TGTGCCAGCACAACCGTAGAAGGACAGGGGCGGGGTGGCTACACCTTC